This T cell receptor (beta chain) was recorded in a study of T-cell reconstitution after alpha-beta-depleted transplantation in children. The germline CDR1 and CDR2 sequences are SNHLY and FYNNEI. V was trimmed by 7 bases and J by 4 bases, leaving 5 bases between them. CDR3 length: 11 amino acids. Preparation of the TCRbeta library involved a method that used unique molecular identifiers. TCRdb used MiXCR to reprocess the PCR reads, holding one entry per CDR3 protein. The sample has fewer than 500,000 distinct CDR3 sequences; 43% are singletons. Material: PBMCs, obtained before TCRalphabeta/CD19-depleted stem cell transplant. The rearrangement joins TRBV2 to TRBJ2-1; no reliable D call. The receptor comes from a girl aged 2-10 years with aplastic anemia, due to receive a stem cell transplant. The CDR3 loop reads CASTPYNEQFF. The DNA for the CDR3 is TGTGCCAGCACACCATACAATGAGCAGTTCTTC.